Listed below are T cell receptor beta chains from one sample, sequenced in a study of cytomegalovirus exposure and HLA in healthy donors. Using immunoSEQ multiplex PCR, the repertoire was profiled, and TCRdb retains in-frame clones only, with some absent. The data show about 110,000 clones, roughly 73% seen once. The sequenced material came from PBMCs. The receptor set was obtained from a man aged 40-55 years in good health and CMV-seronegative. Each CDR3 is given with its conserved first and last residue. Each record gives: V gene, J gene, clone size, CDR3 protein. The size of a clone is reported for some rows only, either as once, few or many, or as a class for expanded clones.

>TRBV5-4|TRBJ2-1|-
CASQDLSQEPYNEQFF
>TRBV13|TRBJ2-1|-
CASSSRERGGNEQFF
>TRBV5-1|TRBJ1-1|-
CASRLAYVTGVTEAFF
>TRBV7-2|TRBJ2-1|few
CASSLGPDYNEQFF
>TRBV5-1|TRBJ1-3|-
CASSPGRAGNTIYF
>TRBV2|TRBJ2-5|once
CASSEAWGGRETQYF
>TRBV7-9|TRBJ2-2|-
CASSTTDVDTGELFF
>TRBV6-5|TRBJ1-3|few
CASSYDKNSGNTIYF
>TRBV7-6|TRBJ2-1|-
CASSFQVIFNEQFF
>TRBV14|TRBJ1-2|-
CASSQTTEFYYGYTF
>TRBV9|TRBJ1-1|-
CASSAEPGQLNTEAFF
>TRBV29-1|TRBJ2-7|-
CSVGGTPYEQYF
>TRBV7-9|TRBJ2-7|-
CASSLLGQTANSYEQYF
>TRBV4-1|TRBJ1-4|-
CASSQARATNEKLFF
>TRBV5-1|TRBJ1-2|-
CASSLDGNYGYTF
>TRBV6-1|TRBJ1-5|-
CASRTGDGNQPQHF
>TRBV6-1|TRBJ1-5|-
CASSGVIGGNQPQHF
>TRBV10-2|TRBJ2-7|-
CASAPGTGTEQYF
>TRBV15|TRBJ2-7|-
CATSRDSGATYEQYF
>TRBV2|TRBJ2-5|few
CASRRVGGQETQYF
>TRBV13|TRBJ2-7|-
CASSLPGSPPDEQYF
>TRBV7-2|TRBJ1-2|-
CASSLDGKPYGYTF
>TRBV9|TRBJ2-7|-
CASSVDSSSSYEQYF
>TRBV14|TRBJ2-1|few
CASSQDYDGGAGEQFF
>TRBV29-1|TRBJ2-1|-
CSVFQTRQFF
>TRBV29-1|TRBJ2-7|-
CSVEQQNEQYF
>TRBV5-6|TRBJ2-7|-
CASQGAGDSYEQYF
>TRBV19|TRBJ2-7|few
CASSPRGQGGYEQYF
>TRBV5-1|TRBJ1-1|few
CASSLAYMNTEAFF
>TRBV5-1|TRBJ1-4|few
CASSPTGSDEKLFF
>TRBV29-1|TRBJ2-5|-
CSAQPGQGLKETQYF